Shown below are 13 T cell receptor beta chains from a single sample sequenced in a study of OX40 agonist ivuxolimab in advanced cancers. Assay used: immunoSEQ multiplex PCR; TCRdb lists only in-frame clones, some missing. The sample lists roughly 91,000 clones; approximately 90% were seen once. This specimen was CD4+ or CD8+ T cells sorted from blood, taken in a trial of the OX40 agonist ivuxolimab. The receptors originated from an adult with an advanced solid tumor such as melanoma, head and neck, liver or kidney cancer.

This clone has a single count. The chain couples TRBV7-2 to TRBJ1-6; 9 nucleotides agree with TRBD1. Germline V CDR1 and CDR2: SGHTA, FQGNSA. V trimming: 5 bases; J trimming: 9 bases; junction bases outside the gene matches: 2. This CDR3 has 13 amino acids. This CDR3 is CASSLDRGSPLHF. The CDR3 nucleotides read TGTGCCAGCAGCCTGGACAGGGGTTCACCCCTCCACTTT.

The rearrangement links TRBV27 to TRBJ1-3, with TRBD1 as a possible D gene (5 bases). Germline CDR1 and CDR2: MNHEY and SMNVEV (reference sequence). V dropped 0 bases and J dropped 3 bases, with 12 bases sitting between them. The CDR3 is made up of 16 amino acids. Written as DNA, the CDR3 is TGTGCCAGCAGTTTATCGACTCCCGGGGGTGGAAACACCATATATTTT. This codes for CASSLSTPGGGNTIYF.

V and J are TRBV10-2 and TRBJ2-7; TRBD2 might be the D (6 bases). Per germline, CDR1 WSHSY and CDR2 SAAADI. The V and J ends lost 1 base and 0 bases respectively, with 7 bases between them. This CDR3 contains 14 residues. CDR3 DNA sequence: TGCGCCAGCAGTGAGTGGGGGGACTCCTACGAGCAGTACTTC. Amino acids: CASSEWGDSYEQYF.

The genes are TRBV6-1 and TRBJ2-7, with a possible D match to TRBD2 (6 bases). The CDR3 runs 14 residues. V was trimmed by 3 bases and J by 5 bases, leaving 14 bases between them. The germline CDR1 and CDR2 sequences are MNHNS and SASEGT. CDR3 region: CASSDRDSRDEQYF. The DNA for the CDR3 is TGTGCCAGCAGTGACCGGGACTCCCGGGACGAGCAGTACTTC.

The chain employs TRBV9 and TRBJ2-4, with 7 nucleotides matching TRBD2. Germline V lookup: CDR1 SGDLS, CDR2 YYNGEE. There are 17 residues in the CDR3. Losses at the gene ends were 4 bases for V and 0 bases for J; bases not matched to a gene: 10. This chain's CDR3 is CASSPGRGPLAKNIQYF. DNA for the CDR3: TGTGCCAGCAGCCCAGGGAGGGGTCCGTTAGCCAAAAACATTCAGTACTTC. The entire variable domain, with the rest obtained from reference TRBV9 and TRBJ2-4, is as follows: DSGVTQTPKHLITATGQRVTLRCSPRSGDLSVYWYQQSLDQGLQFLIQYYNGEERAKGNILERFSAQQFPDLHSELNLSSLELGDSALYFCASSPGRGPLAKNIQYFGAGTRLSVL.

There are a few counts of this clone. The chain couples TRBV7-2 to TRBJ2-4, with D possibly matching TRBD2 (6 bases). Between the trimmed V and J ends, which lost 4 bases and 7 bases, there was a span of 23 bases. There are 17 residues in the CDR3. Germline lookup yields CDR1 SGHTA and CDR2 FQGNSA. The CDR3 DNA reads TGTGCCAGCAGCTCCGGGAGCAGGGCTGGGACGGGGAACATTCAGTACTTC. Protein product: CASSSGSRAGTGNIQYF.

J is TRBJ2-3 and V is TRBV2; D remains unclear. This CDR3 region has 14 residues. With 4 bases removed from V and 10 bases from J, the gap between germline ends came to 18 bases. Looked up from germline, CDR1 is SNHLY and CDR2 is FYNNEI. Here the CDR3 reads CASSGARTLEAQYF. In DNA form, the CDR3 reads TGTGCCAGCAGTGGTGCCCGAACCCTAGAGGCGCAGTATTTT.

The rearrangement uses TRBV4-3 and TRBJ2-5; no clear D. Germline V gene sequence: CDR1 LGHNA, CDR2 YSLEER. The ends were cut back, 0 bases at V and 7 bases at J, with 18 bases in the middle. This CDR3 region has 16 residues. As DNA, the CDR3 is TGCGCCAGCAGCCAAGATGAGGCCCGAGGTCCCGGGACCCAGTACTTC. This encodes CASSQDEARGPGTQYF.

This clone is termed medium-sized. The chain employs TRBV19 and TRBJ2-7; 9 bases agree with TRBD2. The trim removed 4 bases at V and 2 bases at J, leaving 9 bases unmatched. The germline gives CDR1 LNHDA, CDR2 SQIVND (reference sequence). The CDR3 is 16 amino acids. As DNA, the CDR3 is TGTGCCAGTAGTACCCTCGAAGCGGGGGGTCCCTACGAGCAGTACTTC. As protein: CASSTLEAGGPYEQYF.

V gene TRBV28 combines with J gene TRBJ1-5; D gene ambiguous. Trimming cost V 3 bases and J 3 bases, with 9 bases left between them. CDR1 MDHEN and CDR2 SYDVKM come from the germline V gene. The CDR3 extends over 14 amino acids. This chain's CDR3 is CASSFVGFNQPQHF. The DNA for the CDR3 is TGTGCCAGCAGTTTTGTGGGATTCAATCAGCCCCAGCATTTT.

The rearrangement joins TRBV5-1 to TRBJ1-3, with a weak D call TRBD1 (5 bases). This CDR3 has 16 amino acids. Germline V CDR1 and CDR2: SGHRS, YFSETQ. Trimming removed 4 bases at V and 4 bases at J, with 18 bases between. The CDR3, as DNA: TGCGCCAGCAGCGTTGGGCAGGGAGTGAAAGGAAACACCATATATTTT. This encodes CASSVGQGVKGNTIYF. Full variable domain (rest looked up from reference TRBV5-1 and TRBJ1-3): KAGVTQTPRYLIKTRGQQVTLSCSPISGHRSVSWYQQTPGQGLQFLFEYFSETQRNKGNFPGRFSGRQFSNSRSEMNVSTLELGDSALYLCASSVGQGVKGNTIYFGEGSWLTVV.

The chain links TRBV7-2 to TRBJ2-1; TRBD2 matches 7 bases. Germline CDR1 reads SGHTA; CDR2 reads FQGNSA. This CDR3 spans 14 amino acids. The ends lost 5 bases at V and 8 bases at J; junction bases unmatched: 9. CDR3 loop: CASSAKRGGHEQFF. The CDR3 DNA reads TGTGCCAGCAGCGCAAAGCGGGGTGGGCATGAGCAGTTCTTC.

The V call is TRBV10-3, the J call TRBJ2-6, with D unclear. Deletions cut 7 bases from V and 0 bases from J, with 10 bases between. Germline-derived CDR1 and CDR2 are ENHRY and SYGVKD. This CDR3 is built from 15 residues. As DNA, the CDR3 is TGTGCCATCATCGGCGGATACTCTGGGGCCAACGTCCTGACTTTC. Amino acids: CAIIGGYSGANVLTF.